This T cell receptor beta chain was found in a study of shared clonotypes between healthy human individuals. Study-wide background: Each donor had three CD4 naive, three CD4 memory, two CD8 naive and one CD8 memory plate.

Clones were read by immunoSEQ multiplex PCR, and TCRdb kept only the in-frame ones, dropping some. The data hold approximately 2,000,000 clones, with about 94% observed a single time. V was pared by 4 bases and J by 0 bases, with 13 bases between. Per the germline V gene, CDR1 is MNHEY and CDR2 is SVGAGI. The CDR3 sequence is 16 residues long. CD45RO-negative cells were positively selected for CCR7, leaving out terminally differentiated effector memory CD45RA+ cells. Every one of the donors was a Caucasian adult that lived in Nashville, Tennessee. The chain combines TRBV6-5 with TRBJ2-1; TRBD1 or TRBD2 may be the D gene (5 bases each). Specimen: naive CD8+ T cells from PBMCs. The TCR sequence derives from a young man in good health. Some clones in this sample may be carry-over from other donors' samples. This CDR3 reads CASSSLRDVSYNEQFF. CDR3 DNA sequence: TGTGCCAGCAGTTCCCTTCGGGACGTCTCCTACAATGAGCAGTTCTTC.